This is a list of T cell receptor beta chains from one sample in a study of T cells in localized non-small cell lung cancer. Method: immunoSEQ multiplex PCR; TCRdb's copy keeps in-frame clones and lacks some. The sample contains fewer than 40,000 clones, 65% to 90% of which appear only once. The source material was peripheral blood, sampled before any cancer treatment. The receptors here all came from a male donor older than 55 with stage III lung adenocarcinoma. The CDR3 runs from the conserved cysteine through the conserved F or W. The D gene is left open where the match is weak. Only part of the rows carry a size: once, few, many, or a class if the clone is expanded.

TRBV5-6	.	TRBJ2-7	.	CASSLGYEQYF	TGTGCCAGCAGCTTGGGCTACGAGCAGTACTTC
TRBV29-1	.	TRBJ2-3	.	CSVEVGGPDTQYF	TGCAGCGTTGAGGTCGGGGGCCCAGATACGCAGTATTTT
TRBV27	.	TRBJ1-5	TRBD1	CASSSSTGGYQPQHF	TGTGCCAGCAGTTCCTCGACAGGGGGGTACCAGCCCCAGCATTTT
TRBV27	.	TRBJ1-2	TRBD1	CASSPRDRSLYTF	TGTGCCAGCAGTCCACGGGACAGGTCACTCTACACCTTC
TRBV6-1	.	TRBJ1-2	.	CASSEVTLPLYGYTF	TGTGCCAGCAGTGAAGTAACCCTGCCGCTCTATGGCTACACCTTC
TRBV7-3	.	TRBJ1-1	.	CASTRSRTEVAEAFF	TGTGCCAGCACTCGGAGCCGAACAGAGGTCGCTGAAGCTTTCTTT
TRBV5-4	.	TRBJ1-1	.	CASSFRPGDTEAFF	TGTGCCAGCAGCTTCCGTCCGGGGGACACTGAAGCTTTCTTT
TRBV18	.	TRBJ1-1	.	CASSPGLNTEAFF	TGTGCCAGCTCACCAGGACTGAACACTGAAGCTTTCTTT
TRBV28	.	TRBJ2-2	.	CASSSIGANAGELFF	TGTGCCAGCAGTTCGATCGGGGCTAACGCCGGGGAGCTGTTTTTT
TRBV7-9	.	TRBJ1-6	.	CASSLLGALSPLHF	TGTGCCAGCAGCTTATTGGGGGCGCTTTCACCCCTCCACTTT
TRBV19	once	TRBJ1-5	.	CASSLTDLGNQPQHF	TGTGCCAGTAGCCTGACAGACCTTGGCAATCAGCCCCAGCATTTT
TRBV6-1	.	TRBJ1-1	TRBD1	CASSTQGSTEAFF	TGTGCCAGCAGTACACAGGGGTCCACTGAAGCTTTCTTT
TRBV19	.	TRBJ2-3	TRBD2	CASSLILASTDTQYF	TGTGCCAGTAGTTTAATACTAGCGAGCACAGATACGCAGTATTTT
TRBV2	.	TRBJ2-7	TRBD1	CASLDRGAYEQYF	TGTGCCAGCCTCGACAGGGGGGCCTACGAGCAGTACTTC
TRBV4-1	.	TRBJ2-2	.	CASSHRGASTGELFF	TGCGCCAGCAGCCACCGGGGGGCCAGCACCGGGGAGCTGTTTTTT
TRBV6-1	.	TRBJ2-3	.	CASSITDTQYF	TGTGCCAGCAGTATCACAGATACGCAGTATTTT
TRBV19	.	TRBJ2-1	TRBD2	CASSRSGTSYNEQFF	TGTGCCAGTAGTAGGTCCGGGACTAGTTACAATGAGCAGTTCTTC
TRBV5-1	.	TRBJ1-3	.	CASSAGAGNTIYF	TGCGCCAGCTCCGCAGGGGCTGGAAACACCATATATTTT
TRBV29-1	.	TRBJ2-3	.	CSVAPAGDTQYF	TGCAGCGTGGCGCCGGCGGGAGATACGCAGTATTTT
TRBV7-2	.	TRBJ1-4	.	CASSLGHRTTNEKLFF	TGTGCCAGCAGCTTAGGCCACAGGACAACTAATGAAAAACTGTTTTTT
TRBV11-2	once	TRBJ2-1	.	CASSYSLSVHEQFF	TGTGCCAGCAGCTACTCGTTATCGGTCCATGAGCAGTTCTTC
TRBV7-6	.	TRBJ1-2	.	CASSLYEMSQGYGYTF	TGTGCCAGCAGCTTATACGAGATGTCACAGGGCTATGGCTACACCTTC
TRBV10-1	.	TRBJ2-1	.	CASSDPTRDNEQFF	TGCGCCAGCAGTGACCCCACTAGGGACAATGAGCAGTTCTTC
TRBV6-5	.	TRBJ2-1	.	CASSYSRSNEQFF	TGTGCCAGCAGTTACTCGAGGAGCAATGAGCAGTTCTTC
TRBV2	.	TRBJ2-2	.	CASKEGTNTGELFF	TGTGCCAGCAAAGAGGGAACGAACACCGGGGAGCTGTTTTTT
TRBV5-6	.	TRBJ1-3	.	CASSFRGRSSGNTIYF	TGTGCCAGCAGCTTCCGGGGACGGAGCTCTGGAAACACCATATATTTT